This T cell receptor beta chain was sequenced during a study of cytomegalovirus exposure and HLA in healthy donors (dated by TCRdb to 2016 to 2017). For context, the study as a whole: An earlier analysis of several hundred of the donors reported approximately 290 Gb of sequence data and 117 million unique TCR beta sequences from 150 million to 200 million T cells. Roughly 300 gigabases of sequencing data and 70 million to 95 million unique TCR sequences made up an early release that covered over 550 HLA-typed donors. The genetic ancestry cluster associated with self-reported Caucasian donors included roughly 84% of the roughly 380 genotyped donors. The study aimed to test whether cataloging public T cell receptors could reveal signatures of past pathogen exposure. The study profiled the T cell repertoires of fewer than 850 subjects by immunosequencing and related them to cytomegalovirus serostatus. In addition to the first cohort of approximately 650 subjects, a separate validation cohort of 120 different subjects was used. High-throughput TCR immunosequencing, statistical association of individual TCRs with disease status, and machine learning were combined to predict cytomegalovirus infection status. In a later analysis, previously published TCR beta repertoires from about 640 donors were re-analyzed and high-resolution HLA genotyping was added so that TCR occurrence patterns could be studied. Rather than using new phenotypic data, the later analysis identified candidate immune exposures from TCR beta sequences and from how often those sequences occurred across donors. To decide whether each TCR beta V gene segment behaved as functional or pseudogenic, an earlier analysis of fewer than 750 of the donors relied on high-throughput TCR beta sequencing. Donor age, sex, ethnicity and CMV serostatus were compiled together with the repertoire data. Genome-wide SNP genotypes for about 65% of the roughly 700 donors were used in a later genetic analysis, which treated that subset as a discovery cohort. Every repertoire in the discovery cohort had been generated on one and the same sequencing platform. Both class I and class II loci were covered by HLA typing, at four-digit resolution. Typing coverage varied by locus: about 629-640 donors for A, B, C, DRB1 and DQB1; roughly 560 for DQA1; nearly 610 for DPA1; roughly 450 for DPB1. About five DR-DQ haplotypes were treated as single units for association and clustering because of strong linkage in the cohort. Across 300 to 500 genotyped donors of the cohort, an average of approximately 220,000 unique TCR beta nucleotide sequences per donor were sequenced, and 15% to 20% of those sequences were non-productive. The research as a whole found: Only TCR beta chains were sequenced in this cohort, and the absence of alpha or paired-chain data limited detectable features. According to a later analysis, parvovirus B19, influenza, CMV and Epstein-Barr virus appeared linked to several top co-occurrence clusters. According to a later analysis, most CMV-associated TCR beta chains appeared to be HLA-restricted, and the HLA associations seemed to be driven largely by CMV exposure. The only immune exposure information available for the cohort was CMV serostatus. Correlated functional status among segregating V segments might be attributable to linkage disequilibrium, but an unknown experimental factor could not be ruled out. The presence/absence analyses assumed that sequencing depth was roughly uniform across donors, and that assumption may not be true. A later genetic analysis reported fewer N-insertions in productive TCRs among donors in an Asian-associated ancestry cluster than the roughly 720-donor mean. In a later analysis, HLA-associated TCR beta chains showed more clonal expansion and lower generation probabilities than non-associated chains that were equally common. Because HLA typing was unavailable for some donors at each locus, only the typed subset was used in association tests. A further reported finding was that TCR beta sequences accurately predicted the HLA-A and HLA-B alleles for most subjects in the first cohort. A later analysis associated 16,951 TCR beta sequences with specific HLA alleles at a false discovery rate of 0.05. An earlier analysis of several hundred of the donors showed that most TCR beta V segments appeared in productive rearrangements either about 87% or about 30% of the time, which broadly matched IMGT annotations. Because the 87-base-pair reads could not distinguish some IMGT-functional V segments, including TRBV6-2 and TRBV6-3, those segments were excluded. In a later genetic analysis, a missense DCLRE1C variant was associated with V-gene and J-gene trimming of TCR beta chains, and the association was replicated in an independent cohort. Because counts were too low, roughly 18 rarely observed V segments, including chromosome 9 orphons, were left out of the earlier analysis of 500 to 750 of the donors. A later analysis found that TCR association rates varied across HLA loci, with DRB1 alleles showing the most associated TCRs and HLA-C alleles the fewest. In both the original and validation cohorts, the classifier was reported to diagnose cytomegalovirus status with high specificity and sensitivity. Most TCR sequences were observed very rarely across donors, whereas some public TCRs were present in many individuals. The authors suggested that the approach could potentially be extended to other disease states and immunological phenotypes. The study listed over 150 TCR beta chains as associated with cytomegalovirus. Three of the identified cytomegalovirus-associated TCR beta chains were confirmed in vitro to be specific for cytomegalovirus antigens. Strong co-occurrence of HLA alleles, especially DR and DQ, made assigning TCR associations to individual alleles difficult. A cluster of highly shared sequence variants was judged likely to be a technical artifact of the sequencing pipeline.

This clone was found a few times. The clone's antigen remains unknown. No base quality information exists; no much larger clone differs at one position. Trimmed from V: 5 bases; trimmed from J: 7 bases; junction bases lacking a gene match: 10. The germline V gene supplies CDR1 SGHAT and CDR2 FQNNGV. Spanning cysteine to phenylalanine, the CDR3 consists of 14 amino acids. Kept here is only the CDR3 DNA, which spans 42 bases and is read in frame from base 1. The receptor library was made with the immunoSEQ multiplex PCR assay. For the multiplex PCR, a mixture combining 60 forward primers for TCR Vbeta segments and 13 reverse primers for TCR Jbeta segments was used. The CDR3 region of rearranged TCR beta genes was amplified from genomic DNA with a multiplex PCR assay. The Illumina HiSeq System was used to sequence the amplified TCR beta libraries as 87-base-pair reads. The authors' pipeline ran thus. Across the 500 to 700 repertoires, a later analysis counted 80 million or so unique TCR beta chains, approximately 12 million of which were shared by at least two donors. A nearest-neighbor algorithm error-corrected the raw reads and collapsed the reads into unique sequences, merging closely related sequences to remove PCR and sequencing errors. Alignment of CDR3 sequences to IMGT reference sequences was used to assign V, D and J gene segments. For a sequence to be retained, at least a six-nucleotide match to both a V gene segment and a J gene segment was required. Rearrangements were called productive when the CDR3 lacked stop codons and stayed in frame with V and J; all others were non-productive. CDR3 was defined according to IMGT convention as the region running from the second conserved V-encoded cysteine to the conserved J-encoded phenylalanine. The earlier analysis of about 590 of the donors excluded sequences that lacked an unambiguous match to a single V gene segment. In an earlier analysis of approximately 500 of the donors, a V segment was called functional when productive rearrangements were above 56.7%, and segregating when the standard deviation between donors exceeded 5%. To diagnose cytomegalovirus status from the catalog of TCR beta chain sequences, a statistical classification framework was built. V and J gene assignment, in a later analysis, came from comparing TCR nucleotide sequences with IMGT/GENE-DB human TR gene sequences. Using the TCRdist pipeline, a later analysis assigned CDR3 sequences along with most-parsimonious VDJ recombination scenarios. In a later analysis, each TCR beta chain was defined by its CDR3 amino acid sequence together with its V-gene family, and reads lacking a unique V-gene family were excluded. To address suspected cross-contamination and a sequencing artifact, a later analysis removed 450 to 700 highly shared, low-generation-probability nucleotide sequences. In a later analysis, a clonal expansion index for each public chain was calculated from normalized within-repertoire ranks of inferred template counts. Generation probabilities in a later analysis came from a VDJ recombination model fitted to out-of-frame rearrangements, and those results were checked against IGoR. A later analysis scored TCR-TCR, TCR-HLA and TCR-CMV co-occurrence with hypergeometric tests, applying a repertoire-size bias correction to TCR pairs. In a later analysis, false discovery rates were estimated by permuting HLA or CMV assignments 20 times. In a later analysis, co-occurring TCRs were grouped with DBSCAN, and TCRdist sequence similarity was added when clustering was performed within HLA-allele-positive subsets. For co-occurrence clustering, repertoires with fewer than 30,000 or more than 120,000 public chains were excluded, along with four to six repertoires with anomalous nucleotide sharing. This is the immuneACCESS table as TCRdb keeps it, with only in-frame sequences that have V and J called. A part of the clones is gone; compared with another copy, unresolved V genes explain less than half, and the rest is unexplained. That table furnishes V, J and clone size, whereas the DNA furnished D and trimming. This sample has over 150,000 clones in its table, and approximately 75% of those were observed once. The top ten clones comprise approximately 2.6% of the sample.

The cohort was made up of under 800 healthy bone marrow donors. At the time of sampling, all cohort members were nominally healthy, though unrecorded immune exposures were likely present. The donor tested CMV seronegative and was one of the 352 seronegative cohort members. Every donor gave a peripheral blood sample, and the peripheral blood mononuclear cells from that sample were used for TCR beta sequencing. The Qiagen DNeasy Blood Extraction Kit was used to extract genomic DNA from the blood cell samples. This receptor chain uses TRBV11-2 and TRBJ2-5; 7 central bases correspond to TRBD1. The sample was PBMCs. This receptor was obtained from a man between 18 and 35 years old in good health and CMV-seronegative. CDR3 reads: CASSANRGVGTQYF. The DNA sequence reads TGTGCCAGCAGCGCTAACAGGGGAGTCGGGACCCAGTACTTC.